Presented here are 9 T cell receptor beta chains from one specimen sequenced in a study of shared clonotypes between healthy human individuals. Selected positively for CCR7 and CD45RO-negative, naive CD8 cells excluded terminally differentiated effector memory CD45RA+ cells. Sequenced by immunoSEQ multiplex PCR; TCRdb stores in-frame clones only, minus some. There are about 820,000 clones in the sample; nearly 95% occur only once, and 24% lies in the top ten. The source material was naive CD8+ T cells sorted from blood. These receptors were taken from a man aged 30 to 39 in good health.

The gene calls are TRBV29-1 and TRBJ2-2; the D gene is possibly TRBD1 (6 bases). V dropped 7 bases and J dropped 7 bases, with 25 bases sitting between them. This CDR3 has 16 amino acids. Germline CDR1 is SQVTM and CDR2 is ANQGSEA. The chain's CDR3 is CSALPAGAPGIGELFF. The CDR3 bases are TGCAGCGCCCTCCCGGCAGGGGCCCCGGGGATCGGGGAGCTGTTTTTT.

This chain connects TRBV18 to TRBJ2-1; D is ambiguous. V lost 2 bases to trimming and J lost 0 bases, with 11 bases between them. This CDR3 has 16 residues. CDR1 and CDR2 from the germline V gene are KGHSH and LQKENI. The CDR3 DNA sequence: TGTGCCAGCTCACCAACCTCCCCCAGCTCCTACAATGAGCAGTTCTTC. This gives the protein CASSPTSPSSYNEQFF.

This CDR3 is CASSFVSNQPQHF. The CDR3 coding sequence is TGTGCCAGCAGCTTCGTCAGCAATCAGCCCCAGCATTTT. The rearrangement links TRBV7-9 to TRBJ1-5; D is unclear. Trimming took off 3 bases at V and 1 base at J, with 4 bases between the two ends. Germline assignment: CDR1 SEHNR and CDR2 FQNEAQ (reference sequence). The CDR3 has 13 amino acids.

With respect to this clone: The same CDR3 also results from other DNA sequences found in this sample. This chain joins TRBV7-9 and TRBJ1-5; D unclear. Trimming removed 5 bases from V and 4 bases from J, with 6 bases in between. The germline CDR1 and CDR2 sequences are SEHNR and FQNEAQ (reference sequence). The CDR3 sequence is 12 residues long. The CDR3 DNA follows: TGTGCCAGCAGCCTAGGAAATCAGCCCCAGCATTTT. This codes for CASSLGNQPQHF.

V and J are TRBV27 and TRBJ2-7; 8 bases fit TRBD1. Germline V gene lookup returns CDR1 MNHEY and CDR2 SMNVEV (reference sequence). This CDR3 has 15 amino acids. Trimming took 5 bases from V and 1 from J; bases not matched to a gene: 7. The CDR3 loop is CASSTMTGVSYEQYF. The DNA for the CDR3 is TGTGCCAGCAGTACCATGACAGGGGTATCCTACGAGCAGTACTTC.

The rearrangement uses TRBV28 and TRBJ2-2; a possible D gene is TRBD2 (6 bases). The CDR3 runs 15 residues. Looked up from germline, CDR1 is MDHEN and CDR2 is SYDVKM. Between the trimmed V and J ends, which lost 3 bases and 2 bases, there was a span of 10 bases. CDR3 loop: CASSFRDFNTGELFF. In DNA, the CDR3 is TGTGCCAGCAGTTTCCGGGACTTTAACACCGGGGAGCTGTTTTTT.

The chain is built from TRBV6-5 and TRBJ2-5; the D gene is possibly TRBD1 (6 bases). The V end lost 2 bases, the J end lost 5 bases, and 12 bases lay between the germline ends. CDR1 is MNHEY and CDR2 is SVGAGI in the germline V gene. The length of the CDR3 is 14 residues. This CDR3 is CASSYVGGLETQYF. The CDR3 DNA follows: TGTGCCAGCAGTTACGTTGGGGGCTTGGAGACCCAGTACTTC.

The genes are TRBV7-9 and TRBJ1-1; D is undetermined. The CDR3 runs to 14 residues. V shed 7 bases and J shed 8 bases, with 20 bases lying between them. The germline gives CDR1 SEHNR, CDR2 FQNEAQ (reference sequence). The CDR3 region is CASIPGLGLPEAFF. The CDR3 coding sequence is TGTGCCAGCATACCCGGTCTAGGGCTCCCCGAAGCTTTCTTT.

The CDR3 DNA is TGTGCCAGCAGCCATCCAGCGGAGGGGGGCTCAGATACGCAGTATTTT. This sequence encodes CASSHPAEGGSDTQYF. This chain joins TRBV7-6 and TRBJ2-3; D may match TRBD1 or TRBD2 (6 bases each). Trimming left V 5 bases short and J 4 bases short, with 19 bases between. Germline CDR1 reads SGHVS; CDR2 reads FNYEAQ. The CDR3 spans 16 residues.